This T cell receptor beta chain was sequenced during a study of human T cells and chemical hapten exposure. For the study at large: Patients additionally received therapeutic doses of diphenylcyclopropenone on the scalp once a week, and this continued throughout the approximately 24-week study.

Concerning this clonotype: Its antigen is unidentified.

Germline V gene data show CDR1 as SQVTM and CDR2 as ANQGSEA. This CDR3 contains 12 residues. Trimming stripped 7 bases from V and 6 bases from J, with 15 bases between. In the original workflow: The median was around 88,000 TCRs per sample, ranging about 20,000 to 690,600. One entry per CDR3 protein, called by TCRdb with MiXCR from the RACE reads. The V and J calls were determined by TCRdb, not by the authors. The data show 95,000 to 150,000 distinct CDR3 sequences, roughly 12% seen once. This sample's time point: patch test 3, about 24 weeks after DPC sensitization. Treatment noted: therapeutic diphenylcyclopropenone sensitization with weekly scalp DPC. Phlebotomy was performed prior to application of every patch test. Findings of the study overall: Patch test score tracked positively with PT1 expanded TCR counts.

The chain links TRBV29-1 to TRBJ1-2, with a possible D match to TRBD1 (6 bases). Sequences were derived from whole blood, sampled in connection with sensitization to the hapten diphenylcyclopropenone (DPC). This sequence was found in a woman in her forties or fifties with alopecia areata. Some clones in this sample may be carry-over from other donors' samples. The CDR3 sequence: CSGSGQINGYTF. The CDR3 bases are TGCAGCGGGTCAGGACAGATAAATGGCTACACCTTC.